This T cell receptor beta chain was sequenced for a study of T-cell memory formation after mild COVID-19. Study details: Clusters of TCRs were largely donor specific.

TCRdb re-called the 5' RACE reads through MiXCR, storing one row per CDR3 protein. The sample includes about 250,000 distinct CDR3 sequences, roughly 15% of them seen just once. The table lists this clonotype with a few counts. Losses at the gene ends were 2 bases for V and 4 bases for J; bases not matched to a gene: 3. The CDR3 runs to 15 residues. The V gene's germline CDR1 is KGHSH and CDR2 LQKENI. The sample was PBMCs or a T cell subset sorted from them (not recorded which). This sequence joins TRBV18 and TRBJ2-1; 9 nucleotides agree with TRBD2. This TCR came from an adult woman who had mild COVID-19 (a few samples of this study predate the infection). Cell type and time point are not known. CDR3 coding DNA: TGTGCCAGCTCACCAAGTAGCGGGGGATACAATGAGCAGTTCTTC. Translating gives CASSPSSGGYNEQFF.